The 32 T cell receptor beta chains below were found in one sample sequenced in a study of human T cells and chemical hapten exposure. This sample's time point: patch test 1, 2 weeks after DPC sensitization. The treatment: therapeutic diphenylcyclopropenone sensitization with weekly scalp DPC. TCRdb independently ran MiXCR on the RACE reads; one entry per CDR3 protein. Here the sample spans just over 80,000 distinct CDR3 sequences, about 10% being singletons. Sample: whole blood, taken in connection with sensitization to the hapten diphenylcyclopropenone (DPC). Every receptor here comes from a woman between 45 and 65 years old with alopecia areata. Some clones in this sample may be carry-over from other donors' samples.

This clonotype was detected many times. The rearrangement uses TRBV28 and TRBJ1-3; D call uncertain. CDR3 length equals 15 residues. Trimming pared 8 bases from V and 4 bases from J, leaving 18 bases between. CDR1 and CDR2 from the germline V gene are MDHEN and SYDVKM. The CDR3 loop reads CASLKEAVGGNTIYF. Written as DNA, the CDR3 is TGTGCCAGCCTAAAGGAGGCTGTTGGAGGAAACACCATATATTTT.

The chain uses TRBV5-1 and TRBJ2-6; D is uncertain. Trimming took 1 base from V and 4 from J, leaving 15 bases between them. CDR3 length equals 17 residues. From germline, CDR1 is SGHRS and CDR2 YFSETQ. CDR3 sequence: CASSLLLGSEGANVLTF. Written as DNA, the CDR3 is TGCGCCAGCAGCTTGCTCCTCGGCAGCGAGGGGGCCAACGTCCTGACTTTC.

This clonotype showed up many times. The chain employs TRBV7-2 and TRBJ2-2; D gene ambiguous. In germline, CDR1 is SGHTA, CDR2 FQGNSA. CDR3 length: 15 residues. V was pared by 5 bases and J by 4 bases, with 14 bases between. The CDR3 DNA reads TGTGCCAGCAGCCCGAGGCCCCCCCCCACCGGGGAGCTGTTTTTT. As protein: CASSPRPPPTGELFF.

The V gene is TRBV7-8, the J gene TRBJ2-2; D is perhaps TRBD2 (6 bases). The CDR3 contains 14 residues. V was trimmed by 7 bases and J by 5 bases, leaving 14 bases between them. The V gene's germline CDR1 is SGHVS and CDR2 FQNEAQ. CDR3 in amino acids: CASNEAGWTGELFF. CDR3 sequence (DNA): TGTGCCAGCAACGAGGCGGGGTGGACCGGGGAGCTGTTTTTT.

Ten or more counts support this clonotype. The chain carries TRBV10-1 and TRBJ2-1; 8 nucleotides agree with TRBD1. The CDR3 sequence is 16 residues long. Looked up from germline, CDR1 is WNHNN and CDR2 is SYGVQD (reference sequence). With V trimmed by 2 bases and J by 2 bases, 5 bases remained unmatched. The DNA of the CDR3 is TGCGCCAGCAGTGAGAAGCAGGGGGCAACCTACAATGAGCAGTTCTTC. It yields the protein CASSEKQGATYNEQFF.

The CDR3 here is CASNRGQGSYGYTF. DNA of the CDR3: TGTGCCAGCAACCGGGGACAGGGGAGCTATGGCTACACCTTC. This sequence joins TRBV7-9 and TRBJ1-2; 10 bases agree with TRBD1. Unmatched junction bases numbered 6, after V lost 7 bases and J lost 4 bases. CDR3 length equals 14 residues. From germline, CDR1 is SEHNR and CDR2 FQNEAQ (reference sequence).

This clonotype was seen repeatedly, ten times or more. The chain employs TRBV3-1 and TRBJ2-7, with 8 bases identical to TRBD1. The CDR3 has 15 residues. In germline, CDR1 is LGHDT, CDR2 YNNKEL (reference sequence). V dropped 4 bases and J dropped 4; count of bases not matched to a gene: 9. The CDR3, as DNA: TGTGCCAGCAGCCGACGGAGCAGGGGGCTATACGAGCAGTACTTC. Translation: CASSRRSRGLYEQYF.

The chain joins TRBV20-1 to TRBJ2-1, with D perhaps matching TRBD2 (5 bases). The V and J ends lost 6 bases and 4 bases respectively, with 10 bases between them. CDR3 length: 12 residues. The germline V gene has CDR1 DFQATT and CDR2 SNEGSKA (reference sequence). DNA for the CDR3: TGCAGTGCCGCCGGACTGTACAATGAGCAGTTCTTC. Amino acids: CSAAGLYNEQFF.

Only a few counts were recorded for this clonotype. This chain joins TRBV6-6 and TRBJ2-2; 15 bases line up with TRBD2. The CDR3 loop spans 21 amino acids. With 6 bases clipped from V and 6 bases from J, the junction kept 20 bases outside the gene matches. Germline values: CDR1 MNHNY, CDR2 SVGAGI (reference sequence). The CDR3 sequence is CASSNPPTRTSGREVPGELFF. Written as DNA, the CDR3 is TGTGCCAGCAGCAATCCTCCTACCCGGACTAGCGGGAGGGAAGTGCCCGGGGAGCTGTTTTTT.

This clonotype was seen a few times. The chain couples TRBV2 to TRBJ1-4, with TRBD1 as a possible D gene (6 bases). The germline gives CDR1 SNHLY, CDR2 FYNNEI. The CDR3 covers 12 residues. Between the trimmed V and J ends, which lost 11 bases and 4 bases, there was a span of 11 bases. This CDR3 is CAGRTVNEKLFF. The CDR3, as DNA: TGTGCCGGACGGACAGTTAATGAAAAACTGTTTTTT.

The CDR3 nucleotides are TGCGCCAGCAGCTCCGGGGACAGAACCTACGAGCAGTACTTC. Encoded protein: CASSSGDRTYEQYF. V and J are TRBV5-1 and TRBJ2-7, with 7 bases identical to TRBD1. The CDR3 sequence is 14 residues long. From germline, CDR1 is SGHRS and CDR2 YFSETQ. V dropped 3 bases and J dropped 2; count of bases not matched to a gene: 5.

This clonotype was observed a few times. The chain joins TRBV4-2 to TRBJ2-1; 10 nucleotides line up with TRBD2. The length of the CDR3 is 16 residues. The V gene end was trimmed by 2 bases and the J gene end by 7 bases; junction bases not matched to a gene: 8. Germline assignment: CDR1 LGHNA and CDR2 YNFKEQ. CDR3 DNA sequence: TGTGCCAGCAGCCAACGCCTAGCGGGAGTAATGAATGAGCAGTTCTTC. It translates to CASSQRLAGVMNEQFF.

This clonotype came up a few times. The chain recombines TRBV7-2 with TRBJ2-2; 7 bases are a match to TRBD2. The CDR3 is 17 amino acids. V lost 2 bases and J lost 0; bases outside the gene matches: 6. Germline CDR1 and CDR2: SGHTA and FQGNSA. As DNA, the CDR3 is TGTGCCAGCAGCTTAATTGCGGGGGTCGCGAACACCGGGGAGCTGTTTTTT. Protein sequence: CASSLIAGVANTGELFF.

The rearrangement joins TRBV29-1 to TRBJ1-1; D remains ambiguous. The germline V gene encodes CDR1 SQVTM and CDR2 ANQGSEA. Trimming cost V 4 bases and J 4 bases, with 4 bases left between them. CDR3 size: 10 residues. CDR3 sequence reads: CSVAATEAFF. CDR3 DNA sequence: TGCAGCGTTGCTGCCACTGAAGCTTTCTTT. Full variable domain (remainder filled in from reference TRBV29-1 and TRBJ1-1): SAVISQKPSRDICQRGTSLTIQCQVDSQVTMMFWYRQQPGQSLTLIATANQGSEATYESGFVIDKFPISRPNLTFSTLTVSNMSPEDSSIYLCSVAATEAFFGQGTRLTVV.

The table lists this clonotype with many counts. This rearrangement joins TRBV6-1 to TRBJ2-7, with 10 bases that match TRBD1. The CDR3 loop spans 13 amino acids. Per germline, CDR1 MNHNS and CDR2 SASEGT. The V segment lost 7 bases and the J segment 6 bases; nucleotides outside the gene matches: 6. The CDR3 is CASKGTGESEQYF. The DNA for the CDR3 is TGTGCCAGCAAAGGGACAGGGGAATCCGAGCAGTACTTC.

This clonotype was recorded many times. This chain uses TRBV29-1 with TRBJ2-3; D is uncertain. Looked up from germline, CDR1 is SQVTM and CDR2 is ANQGSEA. The length of the CDR3 is 14 residues. Between the trimmed V and J ends, which lost 6 bases and 5 bases, there was a span of 18 bases. This CDR3 is CSVVRQGWGDTQYF. The CDR3, as DNA: TGCAGCGTGGTCCGACAAGGTTGGGGAGATACGCAGTATTTT.

This clonotype was seen more than once but under ten times. This sequence joins TRBV5-1 and TRBJ2-7; D gene unclear. This CDR3 contains 13 residues. Germline assignment: CDR1 SGHRS and CDR2 YFSETQ. V lost 1 base, J lost 2 bases, and 7 bases lay in between. In DNA form, the CDR3 reads TGCGCCAGCAGCTTGAGGGCGGCCTACGAGCAGTACTTC. The encoded protein is CASSLRAAYEQYF.

The chain carries TRBV4-3 and TRBJ1-1; D is ambiguous. The germline CDR1 and CDR2 sequences are LGHNA and YSLEER. The CDR3 totals 13 residues. Trimming stripped 8 bases from V and 1 base from J, with 11 bases between. The CDR3 protein is CASSAGRNTEAFF. DNA for the CDR3: TGCGCCAGCTCAGCGGGGAGGAACACTGAAGCTTTCTTT.

This clonotype was observed a handful of times. The chain couples TRBV7-2 to TRBJ2-4; the D gene is possibly TRBD1 (6 bases). V lost 1 base to trimming and J lost 7 bases, with 11 bases between them. Germline CDR1 SGHTA, CDR2 FQGNSA. CDR3 length equals 14 residues. This CDR3 reads CASSLVADRNIQYF. DNA of the CDR3: TGTGCCAGCAGCTTAGTTGCAGACAGGAACATTCAGTACTTC.

The CDR3 reads CSVCHFWSGSRNEQFF. The CDR3 region has the DNA TGCAGCGTCTGCCACTTTTGGAGCGGATCTCGTAATGAGCAGTTCTTC. This chain connects TRBV29-1 to TRBJ2-1; tentatively, D is TRBD2 (5 bases). Germline lookup yields CDR1 SQVTM and CDR2 ANQGSEA. The CDR3 runs 16 residues. V lost 6 bases and J lost 7, with 25 bases in between.

This clonotype was seen a handful of times. This sequence joins TRBV27 and TRBJ2-7; D is possibly TRBD2 (6 bases). The CDR3 covers 14 residues. Per the germline V gene, CDR1 is MNHEY and CDR2 is SMNVEV (reference sequence). Trimming shortened V by 4 bases and J by 0 bases, and 10 bases separated the two germline ends. CDR3 in DNA: TGTGCCAGCAGTTGGACTACCGCCTCCTACGAGCAGTACTTC. Its translation: CASSWTTASYEQYF.

V and J are TRBV24-1 and TRBJ2-1; D is unresolved. Trimming left V 7 bases short and J 8 bases short, with 11 bases between. Germline lookup yields CDR1 KGHDR and CDR2 SFDVKD. This CDR3 is 12 amino acids long. The CDR3 sequence: CATSEGGYEQFF. As DNA, the CDR3 is TGTGCCACCAGCGAAGGTGGGTATGAGCAGTTCTTC.

This clonotype was recorded at least ten times. J is TRBJ2-3 and V is TRBV4-2, with a possible D match to TRBD2 (6 bases). V gave up 0 bases and J gave up 0 bases, with 10 bases separating them. Germline CDR1 and CDR2: LGHNA and YNFKEQ. CDR3 length: 16 amino acids. The CDR3: CASSQDGTLSTDTQYF. The CDR3 region has the DNA TGTGCCAGCAGCCAAGATGGGACTCTTAGCACAGATACGCAGTATTTT.

The genes are TRBV19 and TRBJ1-4; no clear D. The CDR3 is made up of 13 amino acids. V lost 3 bases and J 8 bases, leaving 10 bases between the germline ends. Germline lookup yields CDR1 LNHDA and CDR2 SQIVND (reference sequence). The CDR3 protein is CASSITSAEKLFF. CDR3 in DNA: TGTGCCAGTAGTATCACCAGTGCCGAAAAACTGTTTTTT.

This clonotype was seen repeatedly, ten times or more. The genes are TRBV7-2 and TRBJ2-5, with D uncertain. Germline CDR1 is SGHTA and CDR2 is FQGNSA. The V end lost 5 bases, the J end lost 4 bases, and 8 bases lay between the germline ends. The CDR3 extends over 12 amino acids. CDR3 coding DNA: TGTGCCAGCAGCCCGAGGAGAGAGACCCAGTACTTC. This translates into CASSPRRETQYF.

This clonotype was detected only a few times. The chain employs TRBV27 and TRBJ2-1, with a possible D match to TRBD2 (5 bases). The CDR3 contains 16 residues. In germline, CDR1 is MNHEY, CDR2 SMNVEV (reference sequence). V gave up 2 bases and J gave up 5 bases, with 16 bases separating them. Written as DNA, the CDR3 is TGTGCCAGCAGTTTAGGTCTCGGACTGTCGGACAATGAGCAGTTCTTC. Translating it yields CASSLGLGLSDNEQFF.

V gene TRBV5-1 combines with J gene TRBJ1-6; possibly TRBD1 for D (6 bases). From germline, CDR1 is SGHRS and CDR2 YFSETQ. This CDR3 is 17 amino acids long. Deletions cut 0 bases from V and 8 bases from J, with 18 bases between. The CDR3 protein is CASSLALTGANYSPLHF. The CDR3 region has the DNA TGCGCCAGCAGCTTGGCCCTGACGGGGGCGAATTATTCACCCCTCCACTTT.

The genes are TRBV11-2 and TRBJ2-3; D unclear. Germline CDR1 is SGHAT and CDR2 is FQNNGV. The CDR3 consists of 14 residues. V was trimmed by 1 base and J by 2 bases, leaving 7 bases between them. Here the CDR3 reads CASSLGQDTDTQYF. Here the CDR3 DNA reads TGTGCCAGCAGCTTAGGACAAGACACAGATACGCAGTATTTT.

The gene calls are TRBV28 and TRBJ2-7, with unresolved D. This CDR3 has 11 amino acids. Trimming cost V 7 bases and J 3 bases, with 7 bases left between them. Germline V gene sequence: CDR1 MDHEN, CDR2 SYDVKM. The CDR3 DNA is TGTGCCAGCAACTGGGGCTACGAGCAGTACTTC. Its translation is CASNWGYEQYF.

This clonotype was observed many times. This chain joins TRBV14 and TRBJ2-1; no clear D. V lost 4 bases and J lost 4, with 14 bases in between. Germline assignment: CDR1 SGHDN and CDR2 FVKESK. CDR3 length: 15 amino acids. CDR3 nucleotides: TGTGCCAGCAGCCCCCTTGGGGTCCCTTACAATGAGCAGTTCTTC. This translates into CASSPLGVPYNEQFF.

This clonotype showed up many times. This sequence joins TRBV7-2 and TRBJ2-5; D is possibly TRBD1 (5 bases). This CDR3 has 15 residues. Trimming stripped 2 bases from V and 2 bases from J, with 12 bases between. In germline, CDR1 is SGHTA, CDR2 FQGNSA. The CDR3 bases are TGTGCCAGCAGCTTACTAGGGGCACCGCAAGAGACCCAGTACTTC. The encoded protein is CASSLLGAPQETQYF.

The J gene is TRBJ2-1, the V gene TRBV20-1, with a weak D call TRBD1 (5 bases). The V and J ends lost 1 base and 4 bases respectively, with 11 bases between them. Germline V CDR1 and CDR2: DFQATT, SNEGSKA (reference sequence). The CDR3 extends over 14 amino acids. Written as DNA, the CDR3 is TGCAGTGCTAGAGGGCAAGGGGTGTACAATGAGCAGTTCTTC. This translates into CSARGQGVYNEQFF.